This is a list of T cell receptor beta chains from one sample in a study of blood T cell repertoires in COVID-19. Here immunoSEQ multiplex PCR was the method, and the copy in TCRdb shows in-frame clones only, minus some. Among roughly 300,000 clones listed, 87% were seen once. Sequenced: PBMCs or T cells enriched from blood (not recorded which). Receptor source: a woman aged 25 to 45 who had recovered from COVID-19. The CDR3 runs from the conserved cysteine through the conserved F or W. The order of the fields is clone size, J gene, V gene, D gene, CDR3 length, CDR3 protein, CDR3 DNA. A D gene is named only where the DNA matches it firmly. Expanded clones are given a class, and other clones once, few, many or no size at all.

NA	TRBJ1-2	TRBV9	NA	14	CASSVVGGGYGYTF	TGCGCCAGCAGCGTAGTTGGGGGGGGCTATGGCTACACCTTC
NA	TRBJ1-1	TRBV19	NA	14	CASSSRELYSEAFF	TGTGCCAGTAGTTCCCGGGAACTGTACTCTGAAGCTTTCTTT
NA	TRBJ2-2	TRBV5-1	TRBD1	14	CASERTGPVGELFF	TGCGCCAGCGAAAGGACAGGGCCTGTCGGGGAGCTGTTTTTT
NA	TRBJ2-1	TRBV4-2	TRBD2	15	CASTPVLAGGNEQFF	TGTGCCAGCACCCCGGTGCTAGCGGGGGGCAATGAGCAGTTCTTC
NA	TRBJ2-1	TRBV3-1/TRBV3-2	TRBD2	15	CASSRRGGPIREQFF	TGTGCCAGCAGCCGTCGGGGGGGACCCATTCGAGAGCAGTTCTTC
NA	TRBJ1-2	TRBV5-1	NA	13	CASSLATVYGYTF	TGCGCCAGCAGCTTGGCTACAGTCTATGGCTACACCTTC
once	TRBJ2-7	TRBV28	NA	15	CASSKLTSGPYEQYF	TGTGCCAGCAGTAAACTCACCTCGGGTCCCTACGAGCAGTACTTC
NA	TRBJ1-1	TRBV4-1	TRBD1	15	CASSHTGTGAAEAFF	TGCGCCAGCAGCCATACCGGGACAGGGGCTGCTGAAGCTTTCTTT
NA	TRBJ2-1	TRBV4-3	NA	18	CASSQDLGDSPKNNEQFF	TGCGCCAGCAGCCAAGATCTTGGAGACTCTCCTAAAAACAATGAGCAGTTCTTC
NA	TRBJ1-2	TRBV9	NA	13	CASSPGGAYGYTF	TGTGCCAGCAGCCCCGGGGGAGCCTATGGCTACACCTTC
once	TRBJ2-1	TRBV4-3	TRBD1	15	CASSLGTGGVNEQFF	TGCGCCAGCAGTCTCGGGACAGGGGGCGTCAATGAGCAGTTCTTC
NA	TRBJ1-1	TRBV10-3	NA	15	CASRGVERTNTEAFF	TGTGCCTCCCGGGGGGTCGAGCGGACGAACACTGAAGCTTTCTTT
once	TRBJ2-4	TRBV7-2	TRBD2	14	CASSLTSGKNIQYF	TGTGCCAGCAGCTTGACTAGCGGCAAAAACATTCAGTACTTC
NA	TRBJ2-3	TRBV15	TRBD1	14	CATSRDRGPDTQYF	TGTGCCACCAGCAGAGACAGGGGGCCAGATACGCAGTATTTT
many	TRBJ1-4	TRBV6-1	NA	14	CASSHSSLEEKLFF	TGTGCCAGCAGTCACAGCTCCCTTGAGGAAAAACTGTTTTTT
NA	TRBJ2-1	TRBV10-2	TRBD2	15	CASRTSGGAGNEQFF	TGCGCCAGCCGGACTAGCGGGGGGGCAGGCAATGAGCAGTTCTTC
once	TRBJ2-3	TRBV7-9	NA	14	CASSSTTSTDTQYF	TGTGCCAGCAGCTCCACGACTAGCACAGATACGCAGTATTTT
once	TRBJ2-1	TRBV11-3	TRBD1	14	CASSSGQGNDEQFF	TGTGCCAGCAGCTCGGGACAGGGTAACGATGAGCAGTTCTTC
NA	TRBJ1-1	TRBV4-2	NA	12	CASSQDQGFAFF	TGTGCCAGCAGCCAAGATCAGGGGTTTGCTTTCTTT
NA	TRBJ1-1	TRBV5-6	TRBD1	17	CASSLPGTGMSVTEAFF	TGTGCCAGCAGCTTGCCCGGGACAGGGATGTCAGTGACTGAAGCTTTCTTT
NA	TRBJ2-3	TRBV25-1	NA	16	CASSEILPGTTDTQYF	TGTGCCAGCAGTGAAATTCTCCCTGGGACTACAGATACGCAGTATTTT
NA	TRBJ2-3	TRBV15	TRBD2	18	CATSRGTSGGTFTDTQYF	TGTGCCACCAGCAGGGGGACTAGCGGGGGGACTTTCACAGATACGCAGTATTTT
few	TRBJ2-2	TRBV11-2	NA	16	CASSLRGTLNTGELFF	TGTGCCAGCAGCTTAAGAGGTACTCTTAACACCGGGGAGCTGTTTTTT
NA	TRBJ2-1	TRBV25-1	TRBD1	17	CASSDRSGTGDPNEQFF	TGTGCCAGCAGTGACCGCTCCGGGACAGGGGACCCCAATGAGCAGTTCTTC
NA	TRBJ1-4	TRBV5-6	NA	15	CASSWPTGSGEKLFF	TGTGCCAGCAGCTGGCCTACAGGGAGTGGCGAAAAACTGTTTTTT
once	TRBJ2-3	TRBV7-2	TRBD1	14	CASSSGTGIYTQYF	TGTGCCAGCAGCTCCGGGACAGGGATTTATACGCAGTATTTT
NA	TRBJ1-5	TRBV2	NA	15	CASSVNRVSNQPQHF	TGTGCCAGCAGTGTAAACAGGGTTAGCAATCAGCCCCAGCATTTT
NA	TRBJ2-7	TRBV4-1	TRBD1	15	CASGTGVGGFYEQYF	TGCGCCAGCGGGACAGGGGTCGGGGGTTTCTACGAGCAGTACTTC
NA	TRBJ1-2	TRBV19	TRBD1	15	CASSINRDRGFGYTF	TGTGCCAGTAGTATAAACCGGGACAGGGGGTTTGGCTACACCTTC
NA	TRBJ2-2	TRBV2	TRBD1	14	CASTYRGLAGELFF	TGTGCCAGCACGTACAGGGGGCTGGCCGGGGAGCTGTTTTTT
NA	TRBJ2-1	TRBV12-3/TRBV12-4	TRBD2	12	CASSPGRNEQFF	TGTGCCAGCAGTCCCGGGAGGAATGAGCAGTTCTTC
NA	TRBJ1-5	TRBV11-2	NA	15	CASSLGSGRARPQHF	TGTGCCAGCAGCTTAGGGTCGGGAAGGGCTCGGCCCCAGCATTTT
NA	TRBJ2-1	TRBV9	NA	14	CASSPGGVGDEQFF	TGTGCCAGCAGCCCGGGTGGAGTTGGCGATGAGCAGTTCTTC
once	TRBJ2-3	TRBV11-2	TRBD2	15	CASSEESGDTDTQYF	TGTGCCAGCAGCGAAGAAAGCGGGGACACAGATACGCAGTATTTT
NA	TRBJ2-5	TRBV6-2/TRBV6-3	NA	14	CASSRRGAEETQYF	TGTGCCAGCAGTCGGAGGGGCGCGGAAGAGACCCAGTACTTC
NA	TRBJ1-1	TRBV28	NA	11	CASSRTEAAFF	TGTGCCAGCAGCAGGACAGAGGCAGCTTTCTTT
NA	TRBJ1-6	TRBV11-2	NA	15	CASSFPGARGSPLHF	TGTGCCAGCAGCTTCCCAGGGGCCCGGGGTTCACCCCTCCACTTT
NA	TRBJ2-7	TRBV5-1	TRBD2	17	CASSSLLAGGPYREQYF	TGCGCCAGCAGCTCCTTACTAGCGGGGGGGCCGTATCGCGAGCAGTACTTC
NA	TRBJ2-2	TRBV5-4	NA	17	CASSLGATTLGAGELFF	TGTGCCAGCAGCTTGGGGGCGACCACCTTAGGGGCCGGGGAGCTGTTTTTT
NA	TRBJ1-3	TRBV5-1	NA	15	CASSLDDGIGNTIYF	TGCGCCAGCAGCTTGGATGACGGGATTGGAAACACCATATATTTT
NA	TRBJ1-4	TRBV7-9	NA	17	CASSLVLRGRSYEKLFF	TGTGCCAGCAGCTTAGTCTTGCGGGGTCGTTCTTATGAAAAACTGTTTTTT
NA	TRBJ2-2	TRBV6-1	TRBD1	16	CASSEGQGSASGELFF	TGTGCCAGCAGTGAAGGACAGGGGTCGGCGTCCGGGGAGCTGTTTTTT
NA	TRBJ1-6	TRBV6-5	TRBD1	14	CASTGGTGDSPLHF	TGTGCCAGCACCGGCGGGACAGGTGATTCACCCCTCCACTTT
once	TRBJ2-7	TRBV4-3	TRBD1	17	CASSQDEDGTGPYEQYF	TGCGCCAGCAGCCAAGATGAGGACGGGACAGGGCCTTACGAGCAGTACTTC
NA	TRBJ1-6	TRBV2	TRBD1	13	CASKQGEGSPLHF	TGTGCCAGCAAACAGGGGGAAGGTTCACCCCTCCACTTT
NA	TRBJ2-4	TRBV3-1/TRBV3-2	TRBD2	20	CASSQVPTLADILAKNIQYF	TGTGCCAGCAGCCAAGTACCAACCCTAGCGGACATCCTAGCCAAAAACATTCAGTACTTC
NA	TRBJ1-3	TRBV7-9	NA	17	CASSLGLEGRSGNTIYF	TGTGCCAGCAGCCTCGGATTGGAGGGCCGCTCTGGAAACACCATATATTTT
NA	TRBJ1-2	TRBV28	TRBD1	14	CAILRDRVESGYTF	TGTGCCATCCTCCGAGACAGGGTGGAATCTGGCTACACCTTC
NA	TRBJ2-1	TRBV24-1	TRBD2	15	CATSDSSGGANEQFF	TGTGCCACCAGTGATTCAAGCGGGGGGGCCAATGAGCAGTTCTTC
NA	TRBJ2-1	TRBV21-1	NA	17	CATSNTSGPPVDNEQFF	TGTGCCACCAGCAACACTAGCGGGCCCCCCGTAGACAATGAGCAGTTCTTC
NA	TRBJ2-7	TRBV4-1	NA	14	CASSRREDSYEQYF	TGCGCCAGCAGCCGCAGGGAGGACTCCTACGAGCAGTACTTC
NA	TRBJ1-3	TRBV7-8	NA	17	CASSLEARAFSGNTIYF	TGTGCCAGCAGCTTAGAGGCCAGAGCGTTCTCTGGAAACACCATATATTTT
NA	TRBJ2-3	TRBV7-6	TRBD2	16	CASSSLAGGPPDTQYF	TGTGCCAGCAGCTCCTTAGCGGGGGGGCCTCCAGATACGCAGTATTTT
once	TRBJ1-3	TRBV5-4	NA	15	CASSLGTLRGNTIYF	TGTGCCAGCAGCCTGGGAACTCTGAGGGGAAACACCATATATTTT
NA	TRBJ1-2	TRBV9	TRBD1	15	CASSEGGTGLYGYTF	TGTGCCAGCAGCGAGGGGGGGACAGGGCTCTATGGCTACACCTTC
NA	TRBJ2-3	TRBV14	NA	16	CASSQDEAQNIVTQYF	TGTGCCAGCAGCCAAGATGAGGCCCAGAATATCGTTACGCAGTATTTT
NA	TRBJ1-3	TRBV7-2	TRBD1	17	CASSFPTGGYAGNTIYF	TGTGCCAGCAGCTTTCCAACAGGGGGCTATGCTGGAAACACCATATATTTT
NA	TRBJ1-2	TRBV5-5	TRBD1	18	CASSAGDAGTGGDYGYTF	TGTGCCAGCAGCGCTGGGGATGCCGGGACAGGGGGTGACTATGGCTACACCTTC
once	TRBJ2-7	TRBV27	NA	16	CASSLWSSSLVYEQYF	TGTGCCAGCAGTTTATGGTCTAGCTCCTTAGTCTACGAGCAGTACTTC